These 21 T cell receptor beta chains share one sample of origin, sequenced in a study of T cell responses to AZD1222 COVID-19 vaccine. Only in-frame clones appear in the TCRdb table, and some are missing; sequencing was by immunoSEQ multiplex PCR. The sample records 75,000 to 100,000 clones, approximately 90% being singletons. The sequencing here drew on peripheral blood, taken on day 0 of AZD1222 vaccination. The source is an adult in good health.

The rearrangement links TRBV27 to TRBJ2-3; D is possibly TRBD2 (6 bases). The CDR3 is 15 residues long. The germline V gene has CDR1 MNHEY and CDR2 SMNVEV (reference sequence). Trimming cost V 7 bases and J 4 bases, with 18 bases left between them. The CDR3 DNA is TGTGCCAGCACCTTGCGGCCAGCGGGTGCAGATACGCAGTATTTT. Its translation is CASTLRPAGADTQYF.

The chain links TRBV30 to TRBJ2-2; D unclear. Between the trimmed V and J ends, which lost 4 bases and 4 bases, there was a span of 16 bases. This CDR3 has 15 residues. The germline gives CDR1 GTSNPN, CDR2 SVGIG (reference sequence). For the CDR3, the DNA is TGTGCCTGGATCAGGCCCCGGAGCCTCACCGGGGAGCTGTTTTTT. It is translated as CAWIRPRSLTGELFF.

The rearrangement uses TRBV4-2 and TRBJ1-2; a possible D gene is TRBD1 (5 bases). The CDR3 totals 15 residues. V gave up 3 bases and J gave up 0 bases, with 11 bases separating them. Germline V CDR1 and CDR2: LGHNA, YNFKEQ. As DNA, the CDR3 is TGTGCCAGCAGCCACGACAGAAACACTAACTATGGCTACACCTTC. Translating gives CASSHDRNTNYGYTF.

The J gene is TRBJ2-1, the V gene TRBV28, with 10 bases identical to TRBD2. This CDR3 is 15 amino acids long. V shed 6 bases and J 6 bases; nucleotides not matched to a gene: 8. Germline V gene sequence: CDR1 MDHEN, CDR2 SYDVKM. The CDR3 loop is CASRSGASGGNEQFF. CDR3 bases: TGTGCCAGCAGAAGTGGGGCTAGCGGGGGCAATGAGCAGTTCTTC.

CDR3 DNA: TGTGCCAGCAGCTCGTGGGACAGGGAGGATGAGCAGTACTTC. As protein: CASSSWDREDEQYF. V usage is TRBV5-6 and J usage is TRBJ2-7; TRBD1 agrees at 9 bases. The CDR3 extends over 14 amino acids. Unmatched junction bases numbered 8, after V lost 3 bases and J lost 7 bases. Per the germline V gene, CDR1 is SGHDT and CDR2 is YYEEEE.

The J gene is TRBJ2-3, the V gene TRBV5-1, with 10 bases lining up with TRBD1. Germline CDR1 is SGHRS and CDR2 is YFSETQ. The ends lost 4 bases at V and 4 bases at J; junction bases unmatched: 3. This CDR3 spans 14 amino acids. The CDR3 bases are TGCGCCAGCAGCCGCGGACAGGGGGCAGATACGCAGTATTTT. Amino acid sequence: CASSRGQGADTQYF.

The count of this clone is one. This sequence joins TRBV9 and TRBJ2-2, with D uncertain. Trimming left V 4 bases short and J 6 bases short, with 13 bases between. From germline, CDR1 is SGDLS and CDR2 YYNGEE. The CDR3 runs to 14 residues. In DNA, the CDR3 is TGTGCCAGCAGCCTCGACCGGTCGGCCGGGGAGCTGTTTTTT. As protein: CASSLDRSAGELFF.

This clone has a single count. This chain connects TRBV6-1 to TRBJ1-6; unclear D gene. CDR3 length: 15 residues. Trimming shortened V by 2 bases and J by 5 bases, and 10 bases separated the two germline ends. Germline V gene lookup returns CDR1 MNHNS and CDR2 SASEGT. In nucleotides, the CDR3 is TGTGCCAGCAGTGAAACTTCCCTGGATAATTCACCCCTCCACTTT. Its translation is CASSETSLDNSPLHF.

In its sample, this clone was seen a few times. This chain joins TRBV4-1 and TRBJ2-3; 9 positions match TRBD2. This CDR3 has 16 amino acids. Trimming at V came to 0 bases and at J to 7 bases, leaving 8 bases not matched to a gene. The germline gives CDR1 MGHRA, CDR2 YSYEKL. The CDR3 protein is CASSQERRGGMNTQYF. The DNA of the CDR3 is TGCGCCAGCAGCCAAGAGAGGCGGGGGGGCATGAATACGCAGTATTTT.

The chain uses TRBV6-6 and TRBJ2-7; 12 positions match TRBD2. CDR3 size: 14 residues. V lost 10 bases and J lost 1; bases outside the gene matches: 5. Germline CDR1 reads MNHNY; CDR2 reads SVGAGI (reference sequence). CDR3: CATSTSGGSYEQYF. The CDR3 coding sequence is TGTGCCACTTCAACTAGCGGGGGGTCCTACGAGCAGTACTTC.

The V call is TRBV23-1, the J call TRBJ2-2; D might be TRBD2 (5 bases). TRBV23-1 is an open reading frame whose function is uncertain. The CDR3 runs 18 residues. V lost 3 bases to trimming and J lost 1 base, with 18 bases between them. In DNA, the CDR3 is TGCGCCAGCAGTCATTTGTTGTTTGGAGCGGTGAACACCGGGGAGCTGTTTTTT. This codes for CASSHLLFGAVNTGELFF.

The V call is TRBV6-5, the J call TRBJ2-7, with D unresolved. The V and J ends lost 6 bases and 0 bases respectively, with 3 bases between them. The CDR3 contains 11 residues. Germline V gene sequence: CDR1 MNHEY, CDR2 SVGAGI. CDR3 region: CASRLSYEQYF. Written as DNA, the CDR3 is TGTGCCAGCAGGCTCTCCTACGAGCAGTACTTC.

The rearrangement uses TRBV2 and TRBJ1-2; TRBD1 matches at 10 bases. V lost 6 bases and J lost 5; bases outside the gene matches: 6. The CDR3 covers 14 residues. Germline V CDR1 and CDR2: SNHLY, FYNNEI. The CDR3 coding sequence is TGTGCCAGCAGGGAGGACAGGGGGTCGTATGGCTACACCTTC. Its translation is CASREDRGSYGYTF.

The J gene is TRBJ2-3, the V gene TRBV14; maybe TRBD1 (5 bases). V shed 1 base and J shed 3 bases, with 14 bases lying between them. Germline V gene data show CDR1 as SGHDN and CDR2 as FVKESK. CDR3 length: 16 amino acids. The CDR3 DNA reads as TGTGCCAGCAGCCAAGGGGGCTCCTTGAGGACAGATACGCAGTATTTT. Its translation: CASSQGGSLRTDTQYF.

This clone appeared once. The chain combines TRBV29-1 with TRBJ1-5; TRBD1 might be the D (5 bases). From germline, CDR1 is SQVTM and CDR2 ANQGSEA. This CDR3 comprises 14 residues. V gave up 4 bases and J gave up 0 bases, with 10 bases separating them. CDR3 region: CSVAGLDSNQPQHF. In DNA form, the CDR3 reads TGCAGCGTTGCAGGGTTGGATAGCAATCAGCCCCAGCATTTT.

This chain links TRBV15 with TRBJ2-2; TRBD1 might be the D (5 bases). Germline V lookup: CDR1 LNHNV, CDR2 YYDKDF (reference sequence). The CDR3 is made up of 17 amino acids. V lost 0 bases, J lost 0 bases, and 11 bases lay in between. The CDR3 coding sequence is TGTGCCACCAGCAGAGATAGGGGATACGCGAACACCGGGGAGCTGTTTTTT. It codes for CATSRDRGYANTGELFF.

This clone was recorded once. The V call is TRBV4-3, the J call TRBJ2-7; D remains ambiguous. Trimming took off 4 bases at V and 0 bases at J, with 7 bases between the two ends. Germline-derived CDR1 and CDR2 are LGHNA and YSLEER. There are 13 residues in the CDR3. The CDR3 bases are TGCGCCAGCAGCCCGGCCCCCTCCTACGAGCAGTACTTC. Translating it yields CASSPAPSYEQYF.

The chain uses TRBV3-1 (or the pseudogene TRBV3-2) and TRBJ1-3; D gene ambiguous. Trimming took off 1 base at V and 3 bases at J, with 7 bases between the two ends. CDR3 length equals 14 residues. Germline-derived CDR1 and CDR2 are LGHDT and YNNKEL (reference sequence). CDR3 sequence reads: CASSQGAGGNTIYF. In DNA, the CDR3 is TGTGCCAGCAGCCAAGGGGCCGGTGGAAACACCATATATTTT.

The chain joins TRBV18 to TRBJ1-6, with a weak D call TRBD1 (6 bases). This CDR3 has 16 residues. Germline V gives CDR1 KGHSH, CDR2 LQKENI. V was shortened by 6 bases and J by 6 bases, with 18 bases between the two germline ends. The CDR3, as DNA: TGTGCCAGCTCGGCCGGGGGGGCGCGAGGTAATTCACCCCTCCACTTT. Translating it yields CASSAGGARGNSPLHF.

The chain has TRBV5-5 and TRBJ1-2; 7 bases line up with TRBD1. Germline V gene data show CDR1 as SGHKS and CDR2 as YYEKEE (reference sequence). Trimming removed 2 bases from V and 2 bases from J; junction bases left unmatched: 3. CDR3 size: 14 residues. CDR3 coding DNA: TGTGCCAGCAGCTTCGCGGGACAGAACTATGGCTACACCTTC. Translation: CASSFAGQNYGYTF.

To note about this clone: Other DNA sequences in this sample translate to the same CDR3. This chain connects TRBV6-5 to TRBJ1-1; D uncertain. The CDR3 loop spans 13 amino acids. Trimming took off 3 bases at V and 0 bases at J, with 5 bases between the two ends. Germline V gives CDR1 MNHEY, CDR2 SVGAGI. This chain's CDR3 is CASSYSVNTEAFF. CDR3 DNA sequence: TGTGCCAGCAGTTATTCGGTGAACACTGAAGCTTTCTTT.